This TCR beta chain was sequenced for a study of shared clonotypes between healthy human individuals. Study-level findings and limits: Some clonotypes were shared by all four sorted-subset donors, while others were not shared. The non-shared ones had lower generation probabilities than the shared ones. When naive CD4 clonotypes were compared across a few donors, around 5% were shared.

Method: immunoSEQ multiplex PCR; TCRdb's copy keeps in-frame clones and lacks some. The sample yields some 2.1 million clones, just under 95% seen once. A remark on this clone: The antigen is undetermined.

The CDR3 spans 14 residues. Deletions cut 2 bases from V and 4 bases from J, with 12 bases between. CDR1 SGHTA and CDR2 FQGNSA come from the germline V gene. CD45RO-negative CD8 cells positively selected for CCR7 made up the naive population, which excluded terminally differentiated effector memory CD45RA+ cells. The donors, all of them Caucasian adults, lived in Nashville, Tennessee. This clonotype originated in a man aged 18 to 29 in good health. Some clones in this sample may be carry-over from other donors' samples. This chain connects TRBV7-2 to TRBJ2-7; TRBD2 is a possible D gene (5 bases). Sequenced material: naive CD8+ T cells from PBMCs. Here the CDR3 DNA reads TGTGCCAGCAGCTTAACGGGATTGGGGTACGAGCAGTACTTC. It yields the protein CASSLTGLGYEQYF. Using reference TRBV7-2 and TRBJ2-7 for the parts outside the CDR3, the full variable domain is GAGVSQSPSNKVTEKGKDVELRCDPISGHTALYWYRQSLGQGLEFLIYFQGNSAPDKSGLPSDRFSAERTGGSVSTLTIQRTQQEDSAVYLCASSLTGLGYEQYFGPGTRLTVT.